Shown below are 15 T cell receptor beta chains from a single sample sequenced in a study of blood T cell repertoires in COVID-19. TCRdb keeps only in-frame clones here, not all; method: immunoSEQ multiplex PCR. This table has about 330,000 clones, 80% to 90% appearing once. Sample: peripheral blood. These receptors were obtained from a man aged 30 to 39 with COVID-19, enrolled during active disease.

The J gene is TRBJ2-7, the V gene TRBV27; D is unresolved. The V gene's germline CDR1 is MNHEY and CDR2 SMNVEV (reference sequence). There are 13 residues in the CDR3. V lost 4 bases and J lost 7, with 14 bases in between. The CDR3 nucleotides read TGTGCCAGCAGTTATGAGCGCAGCCTTGAGCAGTACTTC. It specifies CASSYERSLEQYF.

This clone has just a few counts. CDR3 nucleotide sequence: TGTGCCAGCAGTTCCTCCCGTACTAATGAAAAACTGTTTTTT. Protein sequence: CASSSSRTNEKLFF. This rearrangement joins TRBV7-9 to TRBJ1-4, with D unclear. The CDR3 spans 14 residues. Trimming took off 6 bases at V and 2 bases at J, with 10 bases between the two ends. The germline V gene has CDR1 SEHNR and CDR2 FQNEAQ (reference sequence).

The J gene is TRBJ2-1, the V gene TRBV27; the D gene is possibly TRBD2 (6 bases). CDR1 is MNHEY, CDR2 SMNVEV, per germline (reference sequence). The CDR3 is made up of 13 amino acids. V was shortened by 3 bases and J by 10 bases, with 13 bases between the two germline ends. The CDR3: CASSLGPGVEQFF. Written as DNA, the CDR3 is TGTGCCAGCAGTTTGGGTCCGGGAGTGGAGCAGTTCTTC.

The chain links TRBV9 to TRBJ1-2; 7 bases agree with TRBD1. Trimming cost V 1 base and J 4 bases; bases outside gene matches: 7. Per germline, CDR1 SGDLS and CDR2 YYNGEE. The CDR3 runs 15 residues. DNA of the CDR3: TGTGCCAGCAGCGTACTCTCGACAGGGACCTATGGCTACACCTTC. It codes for CASSVLSTGTYGYTF.

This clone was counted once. CDR3 protein: CATSDLPGLATQETQYF. In nucleotides, the CDR3 is TGTGCCACCAGTGATTTGCCGGGACTAGCGACCCAAGAGACCCAGTACTTC. The gene calls are TRBV24-1 and TRBJ2-5; 10 bases map to TRBD2. Trimming cost V 0 bases and J 1 base; bases outside gene matches: 4. Germline-derived CDR1 and CDR2 are KGHDR and SFDVKD. CDR3 length: 17 residues.

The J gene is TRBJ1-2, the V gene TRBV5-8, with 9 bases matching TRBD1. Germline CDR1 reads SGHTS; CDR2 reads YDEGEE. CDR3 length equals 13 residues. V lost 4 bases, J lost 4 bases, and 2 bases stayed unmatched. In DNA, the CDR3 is TGTGCCAGCAGCCCGGGACAGGGCTATGGCTACACCTTC. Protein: CASSPGQGYGYTF. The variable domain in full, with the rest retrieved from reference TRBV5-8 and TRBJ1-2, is EAGVTQSPTHLIKTRGQQATLRCSPISGHTSVYWYQQALGLGLQFLLWYDEGEERNRGNFPPRFSGRQFPNYSSELNVNALELEDSALYLCASSPGQGYGYTFGSGTRLTVV.

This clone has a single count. In DNA form, the CDR3 reads TGTGCCAGCAGCCAAGGAAGTAGCGGTAGCACAGATACGCAGTATTTT. It yields the protein CASSQGSSGSTDTQYF. The chain couples TRBV14 to TRBJ2-3; weak D call: TRBD2 (6 bases). CDR1 and CDR2 (germline): SGHDN, FVKESK. V was cut by 1 base and J by 0 bases, with 11 bases left in between. CDR3 length equals 16 residues.

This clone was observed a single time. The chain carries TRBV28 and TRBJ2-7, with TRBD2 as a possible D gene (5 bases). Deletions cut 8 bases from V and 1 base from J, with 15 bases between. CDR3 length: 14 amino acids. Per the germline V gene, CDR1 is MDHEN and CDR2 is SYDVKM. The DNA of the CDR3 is TGTGCCAGCGGACTTTCCATGATTTCCTACGAGCAGTACTTC. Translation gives CASGLSMISYEQYF. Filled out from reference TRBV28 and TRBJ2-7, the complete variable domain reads DVKVTQSSRYLVKRTGEKVFLECVQDMDHENMFWYRQDPGLGLRLIYFSYDVKMKEKGDIPEGYSVSREKKERFSLILESASTNQTSMYLCASGLSMISYEQYFGPGTRLTVT.

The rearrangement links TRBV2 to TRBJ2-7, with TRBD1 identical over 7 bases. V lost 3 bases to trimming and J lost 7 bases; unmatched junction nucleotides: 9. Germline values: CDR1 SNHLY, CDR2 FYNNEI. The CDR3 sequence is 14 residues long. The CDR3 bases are TGTGCCAGCAGTGAGGTGACAGGGTCGGGGGAGCAGTACTTC. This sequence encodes CASSEVTGSGEQYF.

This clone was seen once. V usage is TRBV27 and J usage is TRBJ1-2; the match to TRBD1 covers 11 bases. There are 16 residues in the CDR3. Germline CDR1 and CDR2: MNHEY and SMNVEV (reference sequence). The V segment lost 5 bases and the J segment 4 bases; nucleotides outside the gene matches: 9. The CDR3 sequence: CASSPRTGGGSYGYTF. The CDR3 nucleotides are TGTGCCAGCAGTCCAAGGACAGGGGGCGGTAGCTATGGCTACACCTTC.

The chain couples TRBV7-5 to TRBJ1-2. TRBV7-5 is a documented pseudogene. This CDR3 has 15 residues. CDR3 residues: CARPGSGCGSYGYTF. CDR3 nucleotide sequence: TGTGCCAGACCCGGGTCGGGGTGCGGCAGCTATGGCTACACCTTC.

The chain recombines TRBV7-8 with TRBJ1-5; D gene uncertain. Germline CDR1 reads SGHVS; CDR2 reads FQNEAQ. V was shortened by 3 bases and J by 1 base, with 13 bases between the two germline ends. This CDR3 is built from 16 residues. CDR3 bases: TGTGCCAGCAGCTTCGGGGTTCTAGGAAGCAATCAGCCCCAGCATTTT. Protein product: CASSFGVLGSNQPQHF. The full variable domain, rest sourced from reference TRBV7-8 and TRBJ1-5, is GAGVSQSPRYKVAKRGQDVALRCDPISGHVSLFWYQQALGQGPEFLTYFQNEAQLDKSGLPSDRFFAERPEGSVSTLKIQRTQQEDSAVYLCASSFGVLGSNQPQHFGDGTRLSIL.

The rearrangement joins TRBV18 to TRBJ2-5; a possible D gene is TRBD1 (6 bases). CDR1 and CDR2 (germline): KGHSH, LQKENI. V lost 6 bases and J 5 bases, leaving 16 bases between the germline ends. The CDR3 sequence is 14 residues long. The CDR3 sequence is CASSPQGLGETQYF. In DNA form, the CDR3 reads TGTGCCAGCTCCCCTCAGGGGCTCGGGGAGACCCAGTACTTC.

The DNA for the CDR3 is TGTGCCAGCAGAGGACGGGAGAACACTGAAGCTTTCTTT. This gives the protein CASRGRENTEAFF. This chain links TRBV27 with TRBJ1-1; D unresolved. Trimming took off 6 bases at V and 1 base at J, with 9 bases between the two ends. The CDR3 has 13 amino acids. The germline V gene encodes CDR1 MNHEY and CDR2 SMNVEV (reference sequence).

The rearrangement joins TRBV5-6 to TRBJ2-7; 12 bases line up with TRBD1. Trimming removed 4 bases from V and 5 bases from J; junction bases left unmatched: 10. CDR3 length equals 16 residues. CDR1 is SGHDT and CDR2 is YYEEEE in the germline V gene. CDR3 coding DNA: TGTGCCAGCAGCGGCAGCGGGACAGGGGGCTTTCACGAGCAGTACTTC. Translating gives CASSGSGTGGFHEQYF.